The T cell receptor (beta chain) under discussion was sequenced for a study of T cell responses to AZD1222 COVID-19 vaccine. General study findings and limits: Across the whole spike, CD4 TCRs peaked at regions 160-218 and 743-854.

In this sample, this clone turned up a few times. Its antigen is undetermined. TCRdb's table, derived via immunoSEQ multiplex PCR, lists solely in-frame clones and lacks some. Among under 150,000 clones listed, approximately 78% were seen once. This TCR derives from an adult in good health. Sequencing was performed on peripheral blood, taken on day 0 of MenACWY control vaccination.

The CDR3 nucleotides are TGTGCCAGCAGATTGGACAGGGGGCGATCAGAGACCCAGTACTTC. As protein: CASRLDRGRSETQYF. The chain couples TRBV11-2 to TRBJ2-5; 11 bases map to TRBD1. The CDR3 is 15 amino acids. CDR1 and CDR2 (germline): SGHAT, FQNNGV. The trim removed 6 bases at V and 4 bases at J, leaving 7 bases unmatched. The full variable domain, rest sourced from reference TRBV11-2 and TRBJ2-5, is EAGVAQSPRYKIIEKRQSVAFWCNPISGHATLYWYQQILGQGPKLLIQFQNNGVVDDSQLPKDRFSAERLKGVDSTLKIQPAKLEDSAVYLCASRLDRGRSETQYFGPGTRLLVL.